Presented here are 15 T cell receptor beta chains from one specimen sequenced in a study of shared clonotypes between healthy human individuals. This table comes from immunoSEQ multiplex PCR, and its TCRdb copy is limited to in-frame clones, with some not included. The sample yields 950,000 to 1,200,000 clones, 70% to 80% seen once. The sample consisted of memory CD4+ T cells from PBMCs. Subset defined: CD45RA-negative fraction. These receptor sequences come from a man in his late teens or twenties in good health. Some clones in this sample may be carry-over from other donors' samples.

The chain has TRBV6-5 and TRBJ1-5; the D gene is possibly TRBD1 (6 bases). This CDR3 comprises 15 residues. The germline V and J ends were trimmed by 5 bases and 2 bases, with 13 bases remaining between them. CDR1 is MNHEY, CDR2 SVGAGI, per germline. The CDR3 reads CASSGTGRGNQPQHF. The DNA for the CDR3 is TGTGCCAGCAGTGGCACAGGGAGAGGCAATCAGCCCCAGCATTTT.

This clone occurred a few times. The V and J genes are TRBV9 and TRBJ1-1; TRBD1 is a possible D gene (5 bases). The CDR3 has 18 amino acids. V lost 2 bases to trimming and J lost 0 bases, with 20 bases between them. The germline CDR1 and CDR2 sequences are SGDLS and YYNGEE. The CDR3 bases are TGTGCCAGCAGCGTTTGCCACATCCAAGGGGTGGTGAACACTGAAGCTTTCTTT. It yields the protein CASSVCHIQGVVNTEAFF.

The V call is TRBV2, the J call TRBJ1-2; D gene uncertain. Germline V gene data show CDR1 as SNHLY and CDR2 as FYNNEI. The CDR3 has 14 amino acids. The ends were cut back, 7 bases at V and 1 base at J, with 13 bases in the middle. The CDR3 DNA sequence: TGTGCCAGCAACCTAGGGCAGGATAACTATGGCTACACCTTC. Its translation: CASNLGQDNYGYTF.

The chain is built from TRBV10-3 and TRBJ1-5; D is ambiguous. V dropped 4 bases and J dropped 5 bases, with 6 bases sitting between them. CDR1 ENHRY and CDR2 SYGVKD come from the germline V gene. This CDR3 is built from 12 residues. The CDR3 bases are TGTGCCATCAGTGCCGAGGATCAGCCCCAGCATTTT. It is translated as CAISAEDQPQHF.

The chain combines TRBV7-2 with TRBJ2-7; 10 bases match TRBD2. Trimming took 2 bases from V and 1 from J; bases not matched to a gene: 5. The CDR3 contains 16 residues. Per the germline V gene, CDR1 is SGHTA and CDR2 is FQGNSA. CDR3 DNA: TGTGCCAGCAGCTTATCTCTAGCGGGGGATTCCTACGAGCAGTACTTC. As protein: CASSLSLAGDSYEQYF. Full variable domain (outside the CDR3, taken from reference TRBV7-2 and TRBJ2-7): GAGVSQSPSNKVTEKGKDVELRCDPISGHTALYWYRQSLGQGLEFLIYFQGNSAPDKSGLPSDRFSAERTGGSVSTLTIQRTQQEDSAVYLCASSLSLAGDSYEQYFGPGTRLTVT.

Of note for this clone: The identical CDR3 is also encoded by other nucleotide sequences in the sample. The chain combines TRBV5-1 with TRBJ2-7; 8 bases fit TRBD1. Trimming cost V 6 bases and J 3 bases; bases outside gene matches: 5. The CDR3 loop spans 13 amino acids. The germline V gene has CDR1 SGHRS and CDR2 YFSETQ. This CDR3 reads CASKTGDSYEQYF. In DNA form, the CDR3 reads TGCGCCAGCAAGACAGGGGACAGCTACGAGCAGTACTTC.

The V gene is TRBV30, the J gene TRBJ1-3; unclear D gene. Looked up from germline, CDR1 is GTSNPN and CDR2 is SVGIG (reference sequence). There are 16 residues in the CDR3. The V end lost 4 bases, the J end lost 0 bases, and 16 bases lay between the germline ends. The CDR3: CAWTVLPLGSGNTIYF. As DNA, the CDR3 is TGTGCCTGGACGGTTCTGCCGTTAGGCTCTGGAAACACCATATATTTT.

J is TRBJ1-1 and V is TRBV7-3; no reliable D call. Trimming removed 3 bases at V and 2 bases at J, with 10 bases between. The germline V gene encodes CDR1 SGHTA and CDR2 FQGTGA. The CDR3 is 14 residues long. CDR3 sequence (DNA): TGTGCCAGCAGCTTCGAACGCGGTAACACTGAAGCTTTCTTT. Its translation: CASSFERGNTEAFF.

The CDR3 DNA sequence: TGCGCCAGCAGCTCAGATCCTCTCGGAAGCACAGATACGCAGTATTTT. Protein product: CASSSDPLGSTDTQYF. The V call is TRBV5-1, the J call TRBJ2-3; D is uncertain. The V end lost 3 bases, the J end lost 0 bases, and 14 bases lay between the germline ends. CDR1 is SGHRS and CDR2 is YFSETQ in the germline V gene. The CDR3 length is 16 residues.

The V and J genes are TRBV19 and TRBJ2-5; TRBD2 agrees at 10 bases. The trim removed 5 bases at V and 4 bases at J, leaving 7 bases unmatched. The CDR3 runs 15 residues. The germline V gene has CDR1 LNHDA and CDR2 SQIVND (reference sequence). CDR3 nucleotide sequence: TGTGCCAGTAGTGGACTAGCGGCAGTGTCAGAGACCCAGTACTTC. Amino acid sequence: CASSGLAAVSETQYF. The complete variable domain, with remaining parts taken from reference TRBV19 and TRBJ2-5, reads DGGITQSPKYLFRKEGQNVTLSCEQNLNHDAMYWYRQDPGQGLRLIYYSQIVNDFQKGDIAEGYSVSREKKESFPLTVTSAQKNPTAFYLCASSGLAAVSETQYFGPGTRLLVL.

This clone was recorded only once. The chain uses TRBV6-6 and TRBJ2-5; D unclear. Germline loops: CDR1 MNHNY, CDR2 SVGAGI (reference sequence). V was trimmed by 0 bases and J by 3 bases, leaving 11 bases between them. CDR3 length: 15 amino acids. The CDR3 reads CASSYSTITEETQYF. DNA for the CDR3: TGTGCCAGCAGTTACTCGACAATTACCGAAGAGACCCAGTACTTC.

Remarks on this clone: Other DNA sequences of this sample code for an identical CDR3. The V and J genes are TRBV18 and TRBJ1-1; D is undetermined. The V gene's germline CDR1 is KGHSH and CDR2 LQKENI. Trimming pared 6 bases from V and 2 bases from J, leaving 13 bases between. This CDR3 is built from 14 residues. Written as DNA, the CDR3 is TGTGCCAGCTCCCCTAGTGGCAGAAACACTGAAGCTTTCTTT. Its protein product is CASSPSGRNTEAFF.

This chain joins TRBV28 and TRBJ2-7; D call uncertain. CDR3 length: 11 residues. V gave up 5 bases and J gave up 4 bases, with 6 bases separating them. Germline values: CDR1 MDHEN, CDR2 SYDVKM. CDR3: CASSRLYEQYF. The DNA for the CDR3 is TGTGCCAGCAGTAGGCTGTACGAGCAGTACTTC.

V gene TRBV2 combines with J gene TRBJ1-2, with D uncertain. Germline-derived CDR1 and CDR2 are SNHLY and FYNNEI. The CDR3 contains 15 residues. V was shortened by 1 base and J by 2 bases, with 11 bases between the two germline ends. CDR3 region: CASSEGRVFNYGYTF. Written as DNA, the CDR3 is TGTGCCAGCAGTGAAGGGCGCGTGTTCAACTATGGCTACACCTTC.

V usage is TRBV4-1 and J usage is TRBJ2-5; TRBD2 agrees at 8 bases. V shed 0 bases and J 2 bases; nucleotides not matched to a gene: 11. This CDR3 has 18 residues. Germline CDR1 reads MGHRA; CDR2 reads YSYEKL. CDR3 loop: CASSQDGLGASGQETQYF. As DNA, the CDR3 is TGCGCCAGCAGCCAAGATGGGCTAGGGGCTAGCGGGCAAGAGACCCAGTACTTC.